The sequence of this T cell receptor (beta chain) was determined in a study of T cells after posttransplantation cyclophosphamide. TCRdb's table, derived via immunoSEQ multiplex PCR, lists solely in-frame clones and lacks some. The sample has 45,000 to 65,000 clones, around 84% seen once; the top ten hold about 3%. General study findings and limits: Recipient CMV seropositivity and CMV reactivation strongly tracked TRB clonality. Tissue-infiltrating T cells from skin or gut overlapped little with blood T cells. Donor-recipient repertoire similarity was low at 1-2 months, rising over year one.

This clone was recorded only once. Its cognate antigen is unknown. The V segment lost 5 bases and the J segment 6 bases; nucleotides outside the gene matches: 11. This CDR3 has 15 amino acids. Per the germline V gene, CDR1 is SEHNR and CDR2 is FQNEAQ (reference sequence). The receptor comes from a man aged 25-40 years with a blood cancer, CMV-positive, and with a related stem cell donor. This chain connects TRBV7-9 to TRBJ2-7; 9 nucleotides line up with TRBD2. Specimen: PBMCs. CDR3 residues: CASSLLSGRSREQYF. CDR3 DNA: TGTGCCAGCAGCCTTCTGAGCGGGAGGAGCCGCGAGCAGTACTTC.